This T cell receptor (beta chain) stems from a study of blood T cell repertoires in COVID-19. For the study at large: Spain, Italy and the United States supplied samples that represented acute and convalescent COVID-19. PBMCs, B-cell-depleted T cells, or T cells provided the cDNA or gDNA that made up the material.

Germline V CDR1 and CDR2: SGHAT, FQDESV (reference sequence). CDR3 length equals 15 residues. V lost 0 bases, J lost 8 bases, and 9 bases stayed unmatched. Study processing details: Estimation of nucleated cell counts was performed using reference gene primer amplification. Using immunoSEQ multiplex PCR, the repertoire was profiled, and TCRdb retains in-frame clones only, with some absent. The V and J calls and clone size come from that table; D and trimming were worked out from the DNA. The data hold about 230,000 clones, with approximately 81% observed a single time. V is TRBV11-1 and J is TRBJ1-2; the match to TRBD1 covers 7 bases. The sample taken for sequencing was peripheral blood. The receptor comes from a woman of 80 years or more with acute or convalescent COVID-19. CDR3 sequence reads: CASSLATGIQRGYTF. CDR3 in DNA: TGTGCCAGCAGCTTAGCGACAGGGATTCAACGCGGCTACACCTTC.